This is a list of T cell receptor beta chains from one sample in a study of blood T cells in healthy people across ages. Each CDR3 protein gets one entry after TCRdb re-called the 5' RACE reads with MiXCR. The table has approximately 600,000 distinct CDR3 sequences, 58% seen once. Source material: blood. The receptors were sampled from a man aged 60 to 69 in good health. Both conserved end residues are part of each CDR3. The D gene is left open where the match is weak. Size tells how often a clone was seen (once, few, many) or the class of an expanded clone, and some rows leave it out.

v_call	j_call	cdr3_length	clone_size	d_call	cdr3_aa	cdr3_nt
TRBV25-1	TRBJ1-2	14	-	TRBD1	CASSVTGVNYGYTF	TGTGCCAGCAGTGTAACAGGGGTCAACTATGGCTACACCTTC
TRBV6-5	TRBJ2-1	15	-	-	CASSYSRLEVNEQFF	TGTGCCAGCAGTTACTCGAGACTAGAGGTCAATGAGCAGTTCTTC
TRBV25-1	TRBJ1-4	15	-	-	CASSEDRPPFTKLFF	TGTGCCAGCAGTGAAGATAGGCCACCTTTTACGAAACTGTTTTTT
TRBV4-2	TRBJ2-6	16	-	TRBD2	CASKRDGTSGANVLTF	TGTGCCAGCAAGCGGGACGGAACCTCTGGGGCCAACGTCCTGACTTTC
TRBV6-8	TRBJ2-5	16	-	TRBD2	CASRDTSAPSQETQYF	TGTGCCAGCAGAGATACTAGCGCCCCATCCCAAGAGACCCAGTACTTC
TRBV15	TRBJ2-3	17	-	TRBD1	CATSPRTGGFRRDTQYF	TGTGCCACCAGCCCCCGGACAGGGGGGTTTCGGAGGGATACGCAGTATTTT
TRBV7-2	TRBJ2-4	16	-	-	CASTPLGLWDKNIQYF	TGTGCCAGCACCCCTTTAGGGTTGTGGGACAAAAACATTCAGTACTTC
TRBV5-1	TRBJ2-1	12	-	-	CASSLESNEQFF	TGCGCCAGCAGCTTGGAGTCCAATGAGCAGTTCTTC
TRBV7-9	TRBJ2-5	16	few	TRBD2	CASSSLAGGPQETQYF	TGTGCCAGCAGCTCACTAGCGGGGGGGCCTCAAGAGACCCAGTACTTC
TRBV29-1	TRBJ1-1	13	-	-	CSVNTGLNTEAFF	TGCAGCGTGAACACGGGCCTGAACACTGAAGCTTTCTTT
TRBV11-2	TRBJ2-5	15	-	TRBD1	CASSSDGQVQETQYF	TGTGCCAGCAGCTCGGACGGACAGGTCCAAGAGACCCAGTACTTC
TRBV5-1	TRBJ2-7	14	-	TRBD2	CASAGTSGDYEQYF	TGCGCCAGCGCAGGGACTAGCGGGGACTACGAGCAGTACTTC
TRBV20-1	TRBJ1-1	13	-	-	CSAPTRMNTEAFF	TGCAGTGCTCCCACTCGTATGAACACTGAAGCTTTCTTT
TRBV29-1	TRBJ2-1	14	few	TRBD1	CSVWRTGASNEQFF	TGCAGCGTTTGGAGGACAGGGGCTTCCAATGAGCAGTTCTTC
TRBV11-1	TRBJ2-7	22	many	-	CASSFNPRQRGSAASSPYEQYF	TGTGCCAGCAGCTTTAATCCGCGGCAAAGGGGGTCGGCAGCTAGCTCTCCCTACGAGCAGTACTTC
TRBV25-1	TRBJ2-5	17	few	-	CASSDLNRRSYQETQYF	TGTGCCAGCAGTGACCTAAACCGACGGTCGTACCAAGAGACCCAGTACTTC
TRBV5-1	TRBJ2-7	14	-	TRBD2	CASARTSGSYEQYF	TGCGCCAGCGCGAGGACTAGCGGATCCTACGAGCAGTACTTC
TRBV5-6	TRBJ2-5	15	-	-	CASSLDAQHQKTQYF	TGTGCCAGCAGCTTGGACGCCCAGCACCAAAAGACCCAGTACTTC
TRBV5-1	TRBJ1-2	12	-	TRBD1	CASSPTGAGYTF	TGCGCCAGCAGCCCAACAGGGGCAGGCTACACCTTC
TRBV27	TRBJ1-2	15	-	-	CASSLYGRFNYGYTF	TGTGCCAGCAGTCTTTATGGTCGGTTTAACTATGGCTACACCTTC
TRBV20-1	TRBJ2-7	13	many	-	CSARAGGLYEQYF	TGCAGTGCTAGGGCCGGGGGACTGTACGAGCAGTACTTC
TRBV24-1	TRBJ2-3	15	-	-	CATSDPSAAKDTQYF	TGTGCCACCAGTGATCCTAGCGCAGCTAAAGATACGCAGTATTTT
TRBV9	TRBJ2-1	14	-	-	CASSVVGLNNEQFF	TGTGCCAGCAGCGTAGTTGGACTTAACAATGAGCAGTTCTTC
TRBV15	TRBJ2-6	13	-	-	CATSKGTFNVLTF	TGTGCCACCAGCAAGGGGACTTTCAACGTCCTGACTTTC
TRBV6-6	TRBJ2-5	15	-	-	CASSYSIGSVSAQYF	TGTGCCAGCAGTTACTCTATTGGCAGCGTCAGTGCCCAGTACTTC
TRBV6-4	TRBJ1-6	15	-	-	CASRIDRSPNSPLHF	TGTGCCAGCAGAATTGACAGGTCACCTAATTCACCCCTCCACTTT
TRBV2	TRBJ2-5	14	-	-	CASSGAGAVETQYF	TGTGCCAGCAGTGGGGCGGGGGCTGTAGAGACCCAGTACTTC
TRBV6-6	TRBJ1-4	14	-	-	CASSPEATNEKLFF	TGTGCCAGCAGCCCGGAGGCAACTAATGAAAAACTGTTTTTT